These 14 T cell receptor beta chains were all obtained from the same sample, sequenced in a study of blood T cell repertoires in COVID-19. Some clones are missing from TCRdb's copy, which holds only in-frame ones; the method was immunoSEQ multiplex PCR. This sample has about 59,000 clones, with over 75% found just once. Input material: peripheral blood. All receptors come from a woman over 75 with acute or convalescent COVID-19.

The chain carries TRBV6-6 and TRBJ2-7, with 7 bases that match TRBD1. Germline assignment: CDR1 MNHNY and CDR2 SVGAGI (reference sequence). This CDR3 has 14 residues. Trimming took 7 bases from V and 5 from J; bases not matched to a gene: 11. The CDR3 is CASTVYRGNDEQYF. CDR3 coding DNA: TGTGCCAGCACGGTCTACAGGGGTAACGACGAGCAGTACTTC.

The J gene is TRBJ2-7, the V gene TRBV21-1; TRBD2 was called by the table and not checked on the DNA. TRBV21-1 is described as a pseudogene. This CDR3 is 19 amino acids long. CDR3 region: CASSKVSFRASGDSYEQYF. CDR3 nucleotide sequence: TGTGCCAGCAGCAAAGTATCGTTCAGGGCTAGCGGGGACTCCTACGAGCAGTACTTC.

The chain joins TRBV3-1 (or the pseudogene TRBV3-2) to TRBJ1-1, with D possibly matching TRBD1 (6 bases). CDR3 length: 12 residues. Germline loops: CDR1 LGHDT, CDR2 YNNKEL (reference sequence). Trimming pared 6 bases from V and 5 bases from J, leaving 10 bases between. CDR3 sequence (DNA): TGTGCCAGCAGTCACAGGGCTACTGAAGCTTTCTTT. Protein product: CASSHRATEAFF.

DNA for the CDR3: TGTGCCAGCACCCCACTAGCGGGGGGACAAGAGACCCAGTACTTC. Protein: CASTPLAGGQETQYF. This rearrangement joins TRBV7-6 to TRBJ2-5, with 12 bases fitting TRBD2. Germline V lookup: CDR1 SGHVS, CDR2 FNYEAQ. This CDR3 has 15 residues. V trimming: 7 bases; J trimming: 2 bases; junction bases outside the gene matches: 5.

This clone has just a few counts. V and J are TRBV28 and TRBJ1-5; D is unresolved. The CDR3 sequence is 14 residues long. V lost 8 bases and J lost 0, with 11 bases in between. Per germline, CDR1 MDHEN and CDR2 SYDVKM. The CDR3 protein is CASLGDYSNQPQHF. CDR3 DNA: TGTGCCAGCTTAGGAGATTATAGCAATCAGCCCCAGCATTTT.

The rearrangement joins TRBV18 to TRBJ2-3; a possible D gene is TRBD2 (5 bases). The length of the CDR3 is 16 residues. Germline V gives CDR1 KGHSH, CDR2 LQKENI. Trimming removed 4 bases at V and 2 bases at J, with 16 bases between. CDR3 region: CASSHLSDSLTDTQYF. The CDR3 DNA reads as TGTGCCAGCTCACATCTTAGCGACTCACTCACAGATACGCAGTATTTT.

The gene calls are TRBV6-2 or TRBV6-3 and TRBJ2-1; D is perhaps TRBD1 (7 bases). The germline V gene has CDR1 MNHEY and CDR2 SVGEGT. The CDR3 is 15 amino acids. V lost 4 bases and J lost 0, with 10 bases in between. The CDR3 sequence: CASSWGDSSYNEQFF. The CDR3 bases are TGTGCCAGCAGTTGGGGGGACAGCTCCTACAATGAGCAGTTCTTC.

The V call is TRBV4-2, the J call TRBJ2-5; 12 bases match TRBD2. The junction had 3 bases not matched to a gene; V was cut back by 3 bases and J by 4 bases. This CDR3 comprises 15 residues. Germline V gives CDR1 LGHNA, CDR2 YNFKEQ. The CDR3 loop is CASSQATSGGETQYF. For the CDR3, the DNA is TGTGCCAGCAGCCAGGCGACTAGCGGGGGAGAGACCCAGTACTTC.

This clone came up once. V and J are TRBV24-1 and TRBJ2-3, with 9 bases lining up with TRBD1. The CDR3 length is 15 residues. Per germline, CDR1 KGHDR and CDR2 SFDVKD. Trimming cost V 4 bases and J 3 bases; bases outside gene matches: 4. The CDR3 protein is CATSDSGQGTDTQYF. The CDR3 DNA reads TGTGCCACCAGTGACTCGGGACAGGGAACAGATACGCAGTATTTT.

The V gene is TRBV9, the J gene TRBJ2-7; 12 bases fit TRBD2. This CDR3 is built from 15 residues. Germline assignment: CDR1 SGDLS and CDR2 YYNGEE. V lost 0 bases and J lost 7; bases outside the gene matches: 5. As DNA, the CDR3 is TGTGCCAGCAGCGTAGCAACTAGCGGGAGGACTGAGCAGTACTTC. It codes for CASSVATSGRTEQYF.

The chain couples TRBV30 to TRBJ2-1; a possible D gene is TRBD1 (7 bases). Trimming removed 5 bases from V and 5 bases from J, with 19 bases in between. CDR1 is GTSNPN, CDR2 SVGIG, per germline (reference sequence). The CDR3 is made up of 15 amino acids. The CDR3 here is CAWGVPGGPNNEQFF. DNA for the CDR3: TGTGCCTGGGGCGTTCCAGGGGGGCCTAACAATGAGCAGTTCTTC.

The chain has TRBV4-1 and TRBJ2-1, with no clear D. The germline V gene encodes CDR1 MGHRA and CDR2 YSYEKL. V lost 4 bases to trimming and J lost 3 bases, with 13 bases between them. This CDR3 has 15 amino acids. The CDR3: CASSPRVLVYNEQFF. DNA of the CDR3: TGCGCCAGCAGCCCCCGGGTCCTAGTCTACAATGAGCAGTTCTTC.

The chain is built from TRBV19 and TRBJ2-7; D is perhaps TRBD1 (5 bases). Germline V gene data show CDR1 as LNHDA and CDR2 as SQIVND (reference sequence). V was trimmed by 5 bases and J by 1 base, leaving 9 bases between them. There are 13 residues in the CDR3. As DNA, the CDR3 is TGTGCCAGTAGTTTCCAGGGATCCTACGAGCAGTACTTC. It is translated as CASSFQGSYEQYF.

The chain links TRBV5-1 to TRBJ2-2; TRBD1 matches 8 bases. The V gene end was trimmed by 4 bases and the J gene end by 1 base; junction bases not matched to a gene: 6. Per the germline V gene, CDR1 is SGHRS and CDR2 is YFSETQ. The CDR3 has 16 residues. The CDR3, as DNA: TGCGCCAGCAGCCTGTGGACAGGGAAGAACACCGGGGAGCTGTTTTTT. Amino acid sequence: CASSLWTGKNTGELFF.